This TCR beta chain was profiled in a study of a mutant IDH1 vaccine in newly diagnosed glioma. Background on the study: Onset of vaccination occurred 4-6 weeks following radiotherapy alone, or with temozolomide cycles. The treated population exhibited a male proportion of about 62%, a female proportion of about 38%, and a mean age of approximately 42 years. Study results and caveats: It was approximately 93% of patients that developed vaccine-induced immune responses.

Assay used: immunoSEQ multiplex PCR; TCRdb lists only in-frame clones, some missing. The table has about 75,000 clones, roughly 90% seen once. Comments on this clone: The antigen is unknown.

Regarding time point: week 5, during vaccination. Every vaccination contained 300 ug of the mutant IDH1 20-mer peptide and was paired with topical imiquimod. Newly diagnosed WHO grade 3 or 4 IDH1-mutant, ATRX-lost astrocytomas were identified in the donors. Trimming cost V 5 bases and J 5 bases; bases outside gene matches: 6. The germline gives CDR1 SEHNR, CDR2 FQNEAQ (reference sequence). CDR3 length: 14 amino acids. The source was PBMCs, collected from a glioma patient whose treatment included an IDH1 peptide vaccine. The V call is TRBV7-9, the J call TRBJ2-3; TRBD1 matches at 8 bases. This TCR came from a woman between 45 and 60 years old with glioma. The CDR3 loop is CASSPRTGRDTQYF. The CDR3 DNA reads TGTGCCAGCAGCCCAAGGACAGGGAGAGATACGCAGTATTTT.